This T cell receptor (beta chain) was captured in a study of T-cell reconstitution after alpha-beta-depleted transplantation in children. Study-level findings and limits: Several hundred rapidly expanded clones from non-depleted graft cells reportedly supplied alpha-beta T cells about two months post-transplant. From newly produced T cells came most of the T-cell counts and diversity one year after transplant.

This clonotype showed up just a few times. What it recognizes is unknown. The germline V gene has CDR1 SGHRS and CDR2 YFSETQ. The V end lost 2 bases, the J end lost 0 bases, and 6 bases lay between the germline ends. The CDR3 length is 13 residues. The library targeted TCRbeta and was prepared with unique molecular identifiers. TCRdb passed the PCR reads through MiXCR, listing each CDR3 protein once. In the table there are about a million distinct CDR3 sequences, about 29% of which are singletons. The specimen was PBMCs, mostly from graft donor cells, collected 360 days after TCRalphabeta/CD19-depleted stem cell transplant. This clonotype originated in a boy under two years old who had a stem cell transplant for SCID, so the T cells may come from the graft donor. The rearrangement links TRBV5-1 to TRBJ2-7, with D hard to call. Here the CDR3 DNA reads TGCGCCAGCAGCTTTCAGCCCTCCTACGAGCAGTACTTC. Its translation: CASSFQPSYEQYF. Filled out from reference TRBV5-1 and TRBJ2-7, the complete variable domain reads KAGVTQTPRYLIKTRGQQVTLSCSPISGHRSVSWYQQTPGQGLQFLFEYFSETQRNKGNFPGRFSGRQFSNSRSEMNVSTLELGDSALYLCASSFQPSYEQYFGPGTRLTVT.